This TCR beta chain was identified during a study of T cells after yellow fever vaccination. Study conclusions and caveats: Reappearing after the booster were most of the clones from primary vaccination (roughly 96% CD4, approximately 86% CD8). There was a possibility that FACS-sorted repertoires contained abundant clonotypes contaminating from the bulk population.

Note on this clonotype: The antigen remains unidentified.

A process of 5'RACE template switching, which added a universal primer site and UMIs, was used to make TCR cDNA. TCRdb fed the 5' RACE reads into MiXCR, producing one record per CDR3 protein. Found here are some 600,000 distinct CDR3 sequences, around an eighth of them singletons; the top ten hold 15%. V was clipped by 7 bases and J by 9 bases, with 21 bases between them. The CDR3 has 15 residues. Germline CDR1 is MDHEN and CDR2 is SYDVKM. Sequenced material: PBMCs, taken on the day of the yellow fever booster vaccination. V is TRBV28 and J is TRBJ1-4; D might be TRBD1 (5 bases). The TCR sequence derives from a young man who received the YFV17D yellow fever vaccine. In nucleotides, the CDR3 is TGTGCCAGCATCGCTGGGGGTGCTGGAGACAAAAAACTGTTTTTT. Its translation is CASIAGGAGDKKLFF.